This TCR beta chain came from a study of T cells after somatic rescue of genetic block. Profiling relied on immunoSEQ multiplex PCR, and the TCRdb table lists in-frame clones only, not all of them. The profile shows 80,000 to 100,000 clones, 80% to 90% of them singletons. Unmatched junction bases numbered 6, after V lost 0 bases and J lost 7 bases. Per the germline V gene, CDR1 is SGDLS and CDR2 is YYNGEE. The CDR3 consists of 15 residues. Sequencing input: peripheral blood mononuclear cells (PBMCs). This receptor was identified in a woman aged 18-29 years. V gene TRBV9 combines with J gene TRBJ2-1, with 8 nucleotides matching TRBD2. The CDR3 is CASSVVNGGVNEQFF. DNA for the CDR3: TGTGCCAGCAGCGTAGTCAACGGGGGGGTGAATGAGCAGTTCTTC.